Presented here are 17 T cell receptor beta chains from one specimen sequenced in a study of vaccination effects on CD4 cells after COVID-19. No cognate antigen is known for these TCRs. Isolation of CD4+ T cells took place after less than twelve days of culture. Participants were given two doses of BNT162b2 or mRNA-1273 vaccine. Sequencing was performed with immunoSEQ multiplex PCR; in TCRdb, only in-frame clones are kept and a portion is missing. In the table there are about 45,000 clones, roughly three quarters of which are singletons. The source was CD4+ T cells from PBMCs cultured without peptide, collected after COVID-19 vaccination. These receptor sequences come from a human donor who received a COVID-19 vaccine.

This clone was seen a single time. The CDR3 nucleotides read TGTGCCAGCACCGAAGATTTTAACTATGGCTACACCTTC. This translates into CASTEDFNYGYTF. V and J are TRBV9 and TRBJ1-2; D not certain. Germline V gene sequence: CDR1 SGDLS, CDR2 YYNGEE. Trimming pared 6 bases from V and 1 base from J, leaving 10 bases between. The CDR3 length is 13 residues.

The table lists this clone with a count of one. CDR3 amino acids: CASSQEEGGGHTEQYF. CDR3 nucleotides: TGTGCCAGCAGCCAAGAAGAAGGGGGAGGACATACCGAGCAGTACTTC. The chain joins TRBV3-1 (or the pseudogene TRBV3-2) to TRBJ2-7, with D perhaps given as TRBD1 or TRBD2 (6 bases each). This CDR3 has 16 residues. V gave up 0 bases and J gave up 6 bases, with 18 bases separating them. From germline, CDR1 is LGHDT and CDR2 YNNKEL (reference sequence).

The V gene is TRBV3-1 (or the pseudogene TRBV3-2), the J gene TRBJ1-4; D call uncertain. CDR3 length: 15 residues. The V gene lost 6 bases and the J gene lost 1 base, with 12 bases spanning the gap. Germline V gene data show CDR1 as LGHDT and CDR2 as YNNKEL (reference sequence). Here the CDR3 reads CASSLPGLTNEKLFF. The CDR3 DNA sequence: TGTGCCAGCAGTCTTCCGGGTTTAACTAATGAAAAACTGTTTTTT.

This chain connects TRBV19 to TRBJ2-1; D is possibly TRBD2 (6 bases). The CDR3 has 17 amino acids. CDR1 is LNHDA, CDR2 SQIVND, per germline (reference sequence). The germline V and J ends were trimmed by 0 bases and 0 bases, with 12 bases remaining between them. The CDR3 DNA reads TGTGCCAGTAGTATAGATGCCCGGGGGTTCTCCTACAATGAGCAGTTCTTC. Encoded protein: CASSIDARGFSYNEQFF.

This clone showed up just a few times. J is TRBJ1-5 and V is TRBV12-3 or TRBV12-4, with D unclear. The CDR3 is 13 amino acids. V was clipped by 3 bases and J by 4 bases, with 7 bases between them. The CDR3 loop is CASSFGFNQPQHF. Written as DNA, the CDR3 is TGTGCCAGCAGTTTCGGGTTTAATCAGCCCCAGCATTTT.

This clone appeared a few times. This chain joins TRBV5-1 and TRBJ1-4, with D unclear. This CDR3 contains 13 residues. V was shortened by 7 bases and J by 1 base, with 8 bases between the two germline ends. CDR1 is SGHRS and CDR2 is YFSETQ in the germline V gene. The CDR3 DNA follows: TGCGCCAGCGGGTCGGAAACTAATGAAAAACTGTTTTTT. Its protein is CASGSETNEKLFF.

V and J are TRBV14 and TRBJ2-5; TRBD2 matches 9 bases. From germline, CDR1 is SGHDN and CDR2 FVKESK. Trimming at V came to 2 bases and at J to 4 bases, leaving 2 bases not matched to a gene. The CDR3 is 14 residues long. Here the CDR3 reads CASSQILAGETQYF. For the CDR3, the DNA is TGTGCCAGCAGCCAAATACTAGCGGGAGAGACCCAGTACTTC. The full variable domain, with the rest looked up from reference TRBV14 and TRBJ2-5, is EAGVTQFPSHSVIEKGQTVTLRCDPISGHDNLYWYRRVMGKEIKFLLHFVKESKQDESGMPNNRFLAERTGGTYSTLKVQPAELEDSGVYFCASSQILAGETQYFGPGTRLLVL.

The gene calls are TRBV12-3 or TRBV12-4 and TRBJ1-1, with D uncertain. V lost 5 bases and J 7 bases, leaving 11 bases between the germline ends. CDR3 length: 12 residues. CDR3 nucleotide sequence: TGTGCCAGCAGTCTCCAGCAGAGTGAAGCTTTCTTT. Residues: CASSLQQSEAFF.

The genes are TRBV6-5 and TRBJ1-4; D uncertain. The CDR3 is 16 residues long. CDR1 is MNHEY and CDR2 is SVGAGI in the germline V gene. V was trimmed by 4 bases and J by 0 bases, leaving 12 bases between them. The CDR3 DNA sequence: TGTGCCAGCAGTTTTCAACCTGTATCAACTAATGAAAAACTGTTTTTT. Its protein product is CASSFQPVSTNEKLFF.

This chain connects TRBV11-2 to TRBJ2-1; D remains ambiguous. V was pared by 6 bases and J by 8 bases, with 20 bases between. Germline CDR1 SGHAT, CDR2 FQNNGV. This CDR3 region has 15 residues. CDR3 in amino acids: CASSKGLTDQHEQFF. The DNA of the CDR3 is TGTGCCAGCAGTAAGGGTCTGACGGACCAACATGAGCAGTTCTTC.

V is TRBV6-7 and J is TRBJ1-4; possible D gene TRBD1, 5 bases. TRBV6-7 is reported as an ORF; its role is uncertain. Between the trimmed V and J ends, which lost 9 bases and 0 bases, there was a span of 11 bases. The CDR3 is 14 residues long. CDR3 nucleotides: TGTGCCAGGGGATGGGGGACAACTAATGAAAAACTGTTTTTT. Its protein is CARGWGTTNEKLFF.

This clone appeared once. The chain is built from TRBV29-1 and TRBJ2-7; 10 positions match TRBD1. Trimming took 5 bases from V and 12 from J; bases not matched to a gene: 7. Germline V gives CDR1 SQVTM, CDR2 ANQGSEA. This CDR3 has 11 amino acids. CDR3: CSVQRDRGTYF. CDR3 nucleotides: TGCAGCGTTCAACGGGACAGGGGAACGTACTTC.

V gene TRBV5-1 combines with J gene TRBJ1-1; a weak D match, TRBD1 (5 bases). Trimming took off 0 bases at V and 3 bases at J, with 18 bases between the two ends. The CDR3 has 17 residues. CDR1 and CDR2 from the germline V gene are SGHRS and YFSETQ. Written as DNA, the CDR3 is TGCGCCAGCAGCTTGGCCAATCGGGGCCCCGGGGACACTGAAGCTTTCTTT. Its protein product is CASSLANRGPGDTEAFF.

A note on this clone: This clone may be a read error of a much larger clone one base away. The chain employs TRBV5-6 and TRBJ1-2; 9 nucleotides match TRBD1. The CDR3 contains 13 residues. V dropped 4 bases and J dropped 4; count of bases not matched to a gene: 2. Germline-derived CDR1 and CDR2 are SGHDT and YYEEEE. The CDR3 bases are TGTGCCAGCAGCCCGGGACAGGGCTATGGCTACACCTTC. Amino acids: CASSPGQGYGYTF.

CDR3 loop: CASSPGLAGSYEQYF. The CDR3 region has the DNA TGTGCCAGCAGCCCCGGACTAGCGGGATCCTACGAGCAGTACTTC. The J gene is TRBJ2-7, the V gene TRBV9, with 12 positions matching TRBD2. V lost 4 bases and J lost 1; bases outside the gene matches: 3. This CDR3 is built from 15 residues. Germline V CDR1 and CDR2: SGDLS, YYNGEE.

The chain carries TRBV5-1 and TRBJ1-2, with a tentative D call TRBD1 (5 bases). There are 14 residues in the CDR3. The V gene lost 4 bases and the J gene lost 1 base, with 11 bases spanning the gap. Germline V gene data show CDR1 as SGHRS and CDR2 as YFSETQ. In DNA form, the CDR3 reads TGCGCCAGCAGCCCCGAAGGGGATAACTATGGCTACACCTTC. Amino acids: CASSPEGDNYGYTF.

This clone appeared many times. The chain's CDR3 is CASSPYARTAYGYTF. CDR3 coding DNA: TGTGCCAGCAGCCCCTACGCTCGGACGGCCTATGGCTACACCTTC. The chain couples TRBV7-9 to TRBJ1-2; D not certain. The CDR3 covers 15 residues. CDR1 SEHNR and CDR2 FQNEAQ come from the germline V gene (reference sequence). V was clipped by 5 bases and J by 4 bases, with 17 bases between them. Full variable domain (rest looked up from reference TRBV7-9 and TRBJ1-2): DTGVSQNPRHKITKRGQNVTFRCDPISEHNRLYWYRQTLGQGPEFLTYFQNEAQLEKSRLLSDRFSAERPKGSFSTLEIQRTEQGDSAMYLCASSPYARTAYGYTFGSGTRLTVV.